This T cell receptor (beta chain) was documented in a study of T cell changes during pregnancy in multiple sclerosis. Germline V lookup: CDR1 MNHGY, CDR2 SVAAGI. The CDR3 is made up of 17 amino acids. The V and J ends lost 6 bases and 2 bases, in that order; junction bases with no gene match: 10. Using immunoSEQ multiplex PCR, the repertoire was profiled, and TCRdb retains in-frame clones only, with some absent. The sample yields approximately 29,000 clones, 89% seen once. The receptor was derived from a female donor with multiple sclerosis, enrolled in a pregnancy study. The chain is built from TRBV6-9 and TRBJ2-3; 11 bases map to TRBD2. The sample here was CD4+ T cells from peripheral blood mononuclear cells, taken in the second trimester of pregnancy. The CDR3, as DNA: TGTGCCAGCAGATCGCCCCCTAGCGGGGGGACCACAGATACGCAGTATTTT. Its translation: CASRSPPSGGTTDTQYF.